This T cell receptor (beta chain) is from a study of blood T cell repertoires in COVID-19 (dated by TCRdb to the early 2020s). The study in broad terms: Samples covering the acute and convalescent phases of COVID-19 were provided by collaborators in the United States, Italy and Spain. The material from the prospective study consisted of cDNA or gDNA derived from T cells, B-cell-depleted T cells, or PBMCs. The samples were drawn from the first 160 participants of the ongoing ImmuneRACE study and from roughly 1,300 subjects provided by 6 global collaborators. The repertoires were released in a freely available public database meant as a resource for research on the immune response to SARS-CoV-2. Nearly every sample came with metadata listing a de-identified subject ID, COVID-19 status, age in years and sex. The dataset comprised deeply sampled blood TCRbeta repertoires from subjects exposed to, actively infected with, or recovered from COVID-19. Where HLA class I and class II types were available, the types were taken from metadata supplied by the sample provider, not from assay-based typing. Broader findings and caveats from the paper: The quantity of clinical and demographic metadata differed by source and by participant and was supplied without curation.

The immunoSEQ Assay, a bias-controlled multiplex PCR, was used to amplify TCRbeta CDR3 regions from genomic DNA. Concerning the study's data processing: The number of nucleated cells in each sample was estimated by amplification of reference gene primers within the assay. Sequence reads were collapsed and filtered to measure the absolute abundance of every unique TCRbeta CDR3 rearrangement. Productive Simpson clonality was computed per sample as the square root of Simpson's diversity index over productive rearrangements. Not all clones reach the TCRdb copy of this immuneACCESS table, which keeps in-frame sequences only. Checked studies attribute under half of the gap to unresolved V genes and leave the rest unexplained. V and J calls and clone size follow that table, whereas D and trimming were derived from the DNA. The sample table records 65,000 to 95,000 clones; 89% of these occur just once. About 9.2% of the sample comes from the top ten.

For this clone: There is no known antigen for this receptor. Per-base quality was not reported, and no clone a single base away is much larger than it.

The collaborating institutions used their own protocols to collect whole blood in K2EDTA tubes. For TCRbeta analysis, collaborators shipped samples as frozen whole blood, isolated PBMCs, or DNA extracted from either of those sample types. In the germline V gene, CDR1 corresponds to MNHEY and CDR2 to SVGEGT. From cysteine to phenylalanine, the CDR3 is 15 amino acids long. Only the CDR3 part of the read is kept: 45 bases, read in frame from the first base. V is clipped by 0 bases and J by 0 bases, and the sequence between their germline boundaries is 8 bases long. Rearrangement joined TRBV6-2 or TRBV6-3 to TRBJ1-1, with an unclear D gene assignment. Sequences were obtained from peripheral blood. The TCR comes from a man at least 80 years old with acute or convalescent COVID-19. The DNA sequence follows: TGTGCCAGCAGTTACTCGCGCACTATGAACACTGAAGCTTTCTTT. The translation is CASSYSRTMNTEAFF.